These 24 T cell receptor beta chains originate from one sample sequenced in a study of blood T cell repertoires in COVID-19. Using immunoSEQ multiplex PCR, the repertoire was profiled, and TCRdb retains in-frame clones only, with some absent. In the table there are tens of thousands of clones, 82% of which are singletons. Material for sequencing was peripheral blood. Source of these receptors: a woman older than 75 with acute or convalescent COVID-19.

In DNA, the CDR3 is TGTGCCAGTACCCCGACAGGCGTCGGGGCAGGGGGCTACACCTTC. Translated, it gives CASTPTGVGAGGYTF. This rearrangement joins TRBV19 to TRBJ1-2, with D perhaps TRBD1 (6 bases). V was trimmed by 7 bases and J by 8 bases, leaving 23 bases between them. From germline, CDR1 is LNHDA and CDR2 SQIVND (reference sequence). The CDR3 runs to 15 residues.

The V call is TRBV18, the J call TRBJ2-3; 14 bases agree with TRBD2. The CDR3 spans 16 residues. The V gene end was trimmed by 3 bases and the J gene end by 5 bases; junction bases not matched to a gene: 4. The germline V gene has CDR1 KGHSH and CDR2 LQKENI. DNA for the CDR3: TGTGCCAGCTCACCCCGACTAGCGGGGGGGATAGATACGCAGTATTTT. This encodes CASSPRLAGGIDTQYF.

This clone was recorded a few times. The rearrangement joins TRBV7-9 to TRBJ1-2; D gene uncertain. The CDR3 runs to 13 residues. The V gene lost 5 bases and the J gene lost 8 bases, with 15 bases spanning the gap. Germline values: CDR1 SEHNR, CDR2 FQNEAQ (reference sequence). The CDR3 bases are TGTGCCAGCAGCCCCCTAGGCGTATACGGCTACACCTTC. Protein: CASSPLGVYGYTF.

The V and J genes are TRBV29-1 and TRBJ1-2, with TRBD1 matching 9 bases. The CDR3 is 11 amino acids. Losses at the gene ends were 8 bases for V and 8 bases for J; bases not matched to a gene: 6. Germline CDR1 reads SQVTM; CDR2 reads ANQGSEA. The CDR3 reads CSTWTGEGYTF. DNA for the CDR3: TGCAGCACCTGGACAGGGGAAGGCTACACCTTC.

V usage is TRBV7-9 and J usage is TRBJ2-5; D is possibly TRBD2 (6 bases). Germline-derived CDR1 and CDR2 are SEHNR and FQNEAQ (reference sequence). The CDR3 totals 14 residues. The germline V and J ends were trimmed by 1 base and 4 bases, with 10 bases remaining between them. The CDR3 reads CASSLEEGGETQYF. CDR3 bases: TGTGCCAGCAGCTTAGAGGAGGGCGGAGAGACCCAGTACTTC.

The V and J genes are TRBV3-1 (or the pseudogene TRBV3-2) and TRBJ2-3, with TRBD1 matching 8 bases. V trimming: 3 bases; J trimming: 0 bases; junction bases outside the gene matches: 5. This CDR3 has 16 residues. Germline assignment: CDR1 LGHDT and CDR2 YNNKEL (reference sequence). CDR3 sequence reads: CASSQARTGSTDTQYF. CDR3 coding DNA: TGTGCCAGCAGCCAGGCCCGGACAGGGAGCACAGATACGCAGTATTTT.

The rearrangement uses TRBV30 and TRBJ2-5; D unclear. Germline V gene sequence: CDR1 GTSNPN, CDR2 SVGIG (reference sequence). This CDR3 spans 15 amino acids. Trimming took 0 bases from V and 5 from J, leaving 16 bases between them. CDR3 DNA: TGTGCCTGGAGTGTGTCGCGGCTAGTCTCGGAGACCCAGTACTTC. It yields the protein CAWSVSRLVSETQYF.

The CDR3: CASSRAFLNSPLHF. The CDR3 bases are TGTGCCAGCAGCCGGGCCTTCCTTAATTCACCCCTCCACTTT. The chain carries TRBV3-1 (or the pseudogene TRBV3-2) and TRBJ1-6; D is uncertain. Trimming left V 4 bases short and J 6 bases short, with 10 bases between. Germline CDR1 is LGHDT and CDR2 is YNNKEL (reference sequence). The CDR3 sequence is 14 residues long.

The rearrangement joins TRBV23-1 to TRBJ2-1; 12 bases line up with TRBD2. TRBV23-1 is an open reading frame, and its role is uncertain. The CDR3 has 16 amino acids. The trim removed 1 base at V and 8 bases at J, leaving 6 bases unmatched. The chain's CDR3 is CASSQYPSGRADEQFF. CDR3 DNA sequence: TGCGCCAGCAGTCAATACCCTAGCGGGAGGGCCGATGAGCAGTTCTTC.

This clone was seen a handful of times. The V and J genes are TRBV10-3 and TRBJ1-6; 8 bases agree with TRBD1. Germline trimming cut 6 bases from V and 6 bases from J; bases unmatched to any gene: 4. This CDR3 region has 14 residues. Germline V CDR1 and CDR2: ENHRY, SYGVKD. CDR3 nucleotides: TGTGCCATCAGGGGACAGGAGGGTAATTCACCCCTCCACTTT. It is translated as CAIRGQEGNSPLHF.

The genes are TRBV4-1 and TRBJ1-2; 8 nucleotides line up with TRBD1. Germline trimming cut 0 bases from V and 4 bases from J; bases unmatched to any gene: 10. The CDR3 covers 17 residues. Germline loops: CDR1 MGHRA, CDR2 YSYEKL. The CDR3 DNA sequence: TGCGCCAGCAGCCAAGAAATCCGGACAGGGCGAAGCTATGGCTACACCTTC. Translating gives CASSQEIRTGRSYGYTF.

The chain couples TRBV10-2 to TRBJ2-2; 8 nucleotides agree with TRBD2. This CDR3 is built from 22 residues. The V gene end was trimmed by 3 bases and the J gene end by 7 bases; junction bases not matched to a gene: 28. CDR1 is WSHSY and CDR2 is SAAADI in the germline V gene. CDR3 sequence: CASSDVLYGVAGSGSHVGELFF. CDR3 sequence (DNA): TGCGCCAGCAGTGATGTGCTTTACGGGGTAGCGGGGTCTGGCAGTCACGTCGGGGAGCTGTTTTTT.

V is TRBV5-4 and J is TRBJ2-1; TRBD1 matches at 12 bases. The germline gives CDR1 SGHNT, CDR2 YYREEE (reference sequence). This CDR3 comprises 15 residues. V gave up 3 bases and J gave up 8 bases; unmatched junction bases: 6. The CDR3 region has the DNA TGTGCCAGCAGCTCTGGGACAGGGGGCTTGGATGAGCAGTTCTTC. Protein product: CASSSGTGGLDEQFF.

The V and J genes are TRBV2 and TRBJ1-2; no clear D. CDR1 and CDR2 from the germline V gene are SNHLY and FYNNEI. The V gene lost 7 bases and the J gene lost 7 bases, with 16 bases spanning the gap. CDR3 length: 13 amino acids. CDR3 DNA: TGTGCCAGCAAGGGAGACGGCCTGAGTGGCTACACCTTC. Residues: CASKGDGLSGYTF.

CDR3 nucleotide sequence: TGTGCCAGCAGTAAAGGACAGGGAGGTAATGAAAAACTGTTTTTT. This encodes CASSKGQGGNEKLFF. The chain has TRBV25-1 and TRBJ1-4; 8 bases match TRBD1. J lost 4 bases, V lost 5 bases, and 6 bases had no gene match. The CDR3 loop spans 15 amino acids. Germline V CDR1 and CDR2: MGHDK, SYGVNS.

The CDR3: CASSERLATNTGELFF. CDR3 DNA: TGCGCCAGCAGTGAGCGACTAGCGACGAACACCGGGGAGCTGTTTTTT. The J gene is TRBJ2-2, the V gene TRBV10-2; 8 bases align to TRBD2. This CDR3 is built from 16 residues. V was clipped by 2 bases and J by 0 bases; unmatched bases: 2. Germline CDR1 reads WSHSY; CDR2 reads SAAADI.

This clone is medium-sized (0.01 to 0.1%) within its sample. The chain recombines TRBV9 with TRBJ2-3; 9 bases match TRBD2. This CDR3 is built from 17 residues. J lost 1 base, V lost 4 bases, and 10 bases had no gene match. The germline V gene encodes CDR1 SGDLS and CDR2 YYNGEE. The CDR3 sequence is CASSPLGVAGGTDTQYF. The DNA of the CDR3 is TGTGCCAGCAGCCCCTTGGGGGTAGCGGGGGGCACAGATACGCAGTATTTT. Full variable domain (remainder filled in from reference TRBV9 and TRBJ2-3): DSGVTQTPKHLITATGQRVTLRCSPRSGDLSVYWYQQSLDQGLQFLIQYYNGEERAKGNILERFSAQQFPDLHSELNLSSLELGDSALYFCASSPLGVAGGTDTQYFGPGTRLTVL.

V usage is TRBV29-1 and J usage is TRBJ1-2, with 7 positions matching TRBD1. This CDR3 is 13 amino acids long. Germline V lookup: CDR1 SQVTM, CDR2 ANQGSEA. The J segment lost 6 bases and the V segment lost 6 bases, leaving 10 bases of the junction unmatched. CDR3 DNA sequence: TGCAGCGTCCACGGACAGGTCGGCGATGGCTACACCTTC. Translation: CSVHGQVGDGYTF.

V gene TRBV18 combines with J gene TRBJ2-3; the D gene is possibly TRBD1 (5 bases). This CDR3 region has 16 residues. Germline CDR1 reads KGHSH; CDR2 reads LQKENI. Trimming took 0 bases from V and 4 from J, leaving 14 bases between them. The CDR3 DNA reads TGTGCCAGCTCACCACCCCAGGGTCGGTTGGCAGATACGCAGTATTTT. Protein sequence: CASSPPQGRLADTQYF.

This clone was recorded a few times. For the CDR3, the DNA is TGTGCCAGCAGCCCCCGGGACAGTGAAAAACTGTTTTTT. It codes for CASSPRDSEKLFF. The V gene is TRBV5-4, the J gene TRBJ1-4; 7 bases fit TRBD1. CDR3 length: 13 residues. Germline-derived CDR1 and CDR2 are SGHNT and YYREEE (reference sequence). With V trimmed by 4 bases and J by 7 bases, 4 bases remained unmatched.

This clone was counted a single time. The chain combines TRBV28 with TRBJ1-4; a possible D gene is TRBD1 (6 bases). Germline loops: CDR1 MDHEN, CDR2 SYDVKM. This CDR3 is 15 amino acids long. Deletions cut 5 bases from V and 8 bases from J, with 18 bases between. This CDR3 reads CASSLGSAGEEKLFF. DNA of the CDR3: TGTGCCAGCAGTCTGGGCTCGGCAGGGGAAGAAAAACTGTTTTTT.

This chain joins TRBV12-3 or TRBV12-4 and TRBJ1-2, with D hard to call. The length of the CDR3 is 12 residues. The V end was cut by 2 bases, the J end by 7 bases, with 8 bases between. DNA for the CDR3: TGTGCCAGCAGTTTAATCACGGGTGGCTACACCTTC. Translation gives CASSLITGGYTF.

This chain joins TRBV5-7 and TRBJ2-6; 7 positions agree with TRBD1. TRBV5-7 is marked as an open reading frame, function uncertain. V lost 4 bases, J lost 0 bases, and 13 bases stayed unmatched. The CDR3 totals 19 residues. Written as DNA, the CDR3 is TGTGCCAGCAGCAGGGGCCGGGACAGTAAAAGCTCTGGGGCCAACGTCCTGACTTTC. It translates to CASSRGRDSKSSGANVLTF.

The chain recombines TRBV19 with TRBJ2-1, with 9 bases identical to TRBD2. Germline assignment: CDR1 LNHDA and CDR2 SQIVND (reference sequence). This CDR3 region has 15 residues. Losses at the gene ends were 6 bases for V and 4 bases for J; bases not matched to a gene: 7. CDR3 amino acids: CASRQSSGDYNEQFF. CDR3 sequence (DNA): TGTGCCAGTAGGCAATCTAGCGGGGATTACAATGAGCAGTTCTTC.